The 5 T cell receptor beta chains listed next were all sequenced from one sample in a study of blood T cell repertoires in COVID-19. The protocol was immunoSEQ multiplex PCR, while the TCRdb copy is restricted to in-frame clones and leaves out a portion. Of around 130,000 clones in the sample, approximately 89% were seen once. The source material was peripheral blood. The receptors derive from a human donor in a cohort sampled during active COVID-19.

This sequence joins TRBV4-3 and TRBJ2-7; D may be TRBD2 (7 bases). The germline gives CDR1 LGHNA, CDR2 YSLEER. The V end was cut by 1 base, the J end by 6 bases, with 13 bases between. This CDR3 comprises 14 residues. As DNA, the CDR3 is TGCGCCAGCAGCCAAGCTCGCGCGGGGGCCGAGCAGTACTTC. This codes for CASSQARAGAEQYF.

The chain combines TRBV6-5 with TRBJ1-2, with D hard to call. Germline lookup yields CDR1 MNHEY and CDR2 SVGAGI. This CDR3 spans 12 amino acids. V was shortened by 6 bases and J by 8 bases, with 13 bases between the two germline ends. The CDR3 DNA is TGTGCCAGCAGCGTACCCCCGGGAGGCTACACCTTC. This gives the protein CASSVPPGGYTF.

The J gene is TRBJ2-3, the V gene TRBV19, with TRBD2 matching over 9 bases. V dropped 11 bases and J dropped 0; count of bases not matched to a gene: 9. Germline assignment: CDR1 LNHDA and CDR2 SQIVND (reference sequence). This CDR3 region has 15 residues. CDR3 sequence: CAAGGMAGSTDTQYF. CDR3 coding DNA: TGTGCCGCGGGGGGGATGGCGGGAAGCACAGATACGCAGTATTTT.

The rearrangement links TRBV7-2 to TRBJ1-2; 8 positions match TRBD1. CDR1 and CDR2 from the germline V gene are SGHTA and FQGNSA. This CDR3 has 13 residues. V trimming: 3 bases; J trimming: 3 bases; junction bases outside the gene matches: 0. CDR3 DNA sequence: TGTGCCAGCAGCTTGGACAGGGACTATGGCTACACCTTC. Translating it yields CASSLDRDYGYTF. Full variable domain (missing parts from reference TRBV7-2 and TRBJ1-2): GAGVSQSPSNKVTEKGKDVELRCDPISGHTALYWYRQSLGQGLEFLIYFQGNSAPDKSGLPSDRFSAERTGGSVSTLTIQRTQQEDSAVYLCASSLDRDYGYTFGSGTRLTVV.

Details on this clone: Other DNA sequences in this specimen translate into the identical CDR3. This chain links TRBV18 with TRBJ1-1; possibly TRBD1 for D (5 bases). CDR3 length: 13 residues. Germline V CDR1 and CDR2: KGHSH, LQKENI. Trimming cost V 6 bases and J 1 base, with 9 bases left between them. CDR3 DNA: TGTGCCAGCTCTCAGGGTCCGAACACTGAAGCTTTCTTT. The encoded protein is CASSQGPNTEAFF.